The 11 T cell receptor beta chains reported below all come from one sample, sequenced in a study of blood T cells in healthy people across ages. Combining a sample-barcoded 5' primer with a J-beta primer mix, a second PCR ran for roughly 6 to 12 cycles. TCRdb itself ran the 5' RACE reads through MiXCR, one entry per CDR3 protein. The sample includes about 1.8 million distinct CDR3 sequences, roughly 52% of them seen just once. The sample comprised blood. The receptors shown here come from a middle-aged woman in good health.

This clonotype was observed a handful of times. This sequence joins TRBV3-1 and TRBJ2-3; tentative D call: TRBD2 (6 bases). The CDR3 runs 18 residues. Germline V gene lookup returns CDR1 LGHDT and CDR2 YNNKEL (reference sequence). Trimming took 0 bases from V and 7 from J, leaving 23 bases between them. CDR3 in amino acids: CASSQDIRGAMERNTQYF. The CDR3 DNA reads TGTGCCAGCAGCCAAGATATCCGCGGGGCCATGGAGAGGAATACGCAGTATTTT.

The V and J genes are TRBV7-9 and TRBJ1-2; 7 nucleotides align to TRBD1. CDR1 and CDR2 (germline): SEHNR, FQNEAQ (reference sequence). CDR3 length equals 18 residues. The ends lost 9 bases at V and 5 bases at J; junction bases unmatched: 24. CDR3 nucleotides: TGTGCCAGTTCCCCAGAGCCCACAGGGGTCCGAATTCATTATGGCTACACCTTC. This translates into CASSPEPTGVRIHYGYTF.

This clonotype turned up a few times. The chain has TRBV5-1 and TRBJ2-1; D is uncertain. V lost 1 base and J lost 10, with 15 bases in between. The CDR3 sequence is 14 residues long. Germline V gene lookup returns CDR1 SGHRS and CDR2 YFSETQ. The CDR3 DNA sequence: TGCGCCAGCAGCTTGCCGAGACCAGACGGAGAGCAGTTCTTC. Amino acids: CASSLPRPDGEQFF.

The rearrangement joins TRBV25-1 to TRBJ1-1; D gene ambiguous. From germline, CDR1 is MGHDK and CDR2 SYGVNS. The V end lost 7 bases, the J end lost 8 bases, and 11 bases lay between the germline ends. This CDR3 contains 11 residues. CDR3 region: CASTRVGEAFF. The CDR3 DNA sequence: TGTGCCAGCACTCGTGTAGGCGAAGCTTTCTTT.

This clonotype was seen at least ten times. The chain carries TRBV5-1 and TRBJ2-5; 13 nucleotides agree with TRBD2. V shed 5 bases and J 6 bases; nucleotides not matched to a gene: 13. The CDR3 totals 17 residues. In germline, CDR1 is SGHRS, CDR2 YFSETQ. The CDR3 DNA reads TGCGCCAGCAGTTCCGGAACTAGCGGGGGGGCCCTAAAGACCCAGTACTTC. It encodes CASSSGTSGGALKTQYF.

In its sample, this clonotype was seen once. The genes are TRBV10-3 and TRBJ2-1; D could derive from TRBD1 or TRBD2 (5 bases each). This CDR3 spans 13 amino acids. The V and J ends lost 11 bases and 10 bases respectively, with 21 bases between them. Germline CDR1 and CDR2: ENHRY and SYGVKD. As DNA, the CDR3 is TGTGCCTCCGGGACGGTGGAGGTCGTGGAGCAGTTCTTC. Encoded protein: CASGTVEVVEQFF.

The chain employs TRBV20-1 and TRBJ2-3; the D is unclear. The V end lost 6 bases, the J end lost 7 bases, and 20 bases lay between the germline ends. The length of the CDR3 is 14 residues. The V gene's germline CDR1 is DFQATT and CDR2 SNEGSKA (reference sequence). The CDR3 DNA is TGCAGTGCAGACGACGGATTAGGCATCAATACGCAGTATTTT. Protein: CSADDGLGINTQYF.

The sample holds a few counts of this clonotype. This chain uses TRBV4-3 with TRBJ2-6; D is uncertain. Trimming removed 0 bases at V and 0 bases at J, with 9 bases between. CDR1 is LGHNA, CDR2 YSLEER, per germline. CDR3 length: 17 amino acids. CDR3 protein: CASSQELQDSGANVLTF. CDR3 coding DNA: TGCGCCAGCAGCCAAGAACTCCAGGACTCTGGGGCCAACGTCCTGACTTTC.

The chain carries TRBV4-2 and TRBJ2-3; 11 nucleotides agree with TRBD2. The CDR3 runs to 17 residues. V dropped 6 bases and J dropped 3; count of bases not matched to a gene: 11. From germline, CDR1 is LGHNA and CDR2 YNFKEQ. The CDR3 sequence: CASRATSGALRTDTQYF. The CDR3, as DNA: TGTGCCAGCAGAGCGACTAGCGGGGCCCTCCGGACAGATACGCAGTATTTT.

The gene calls are TRBV4-3 and TRBJ2-3; TRBD2 matches 11 bases. This CDR3 has 17 residues. V shed 1 base and J 4 bases; nucleotides not matched to a gene: 7. Per the germline V gene, CDR1 is LGHNA and CDR2 is YSLEER. The CDR3 region is CASSQGISGGVADTQYF. Here the CDR3 DNA reads TGCGCCAGCAGCCAAGGAATTAGCGGGGGGGTAGCAGATACGCAGTATTTT.

The chain joins TRBV7-9 to TRBJ1-2, with D possibly being TRBD1 (6 bases). The CDR3 has 16 amino acids. CDR1 is SEHNR and CDR2 is FQNEAQ in the germline V gene (reference sequence). V was shortened by 2 bases and J by 2 bases, with 15 bases between the two germline ends. In nucleotides, the CDR3 is TGTGCCAGCAGCTTATTCACAGGGCGTAGGAACTATGGCTACACCTTC. Translating it yields CASSLFTGRRNYGYTF.